The present TCR beta chain was sequenced within a study of T-cell reconstitution after alpha-beta-depleted transplantation in children. A remark on this clonotype: Its antigen remains unidentified.

V was clipped by 3 bases and J by 6 bases, with 14 bases between them. The CDR3 runs 14 residues. Germline-derived CDR1 and CDR2 are SNHLY and FYNNEI. Unique molecular identifiers were incorporated when the TCRbeta library was constructed. From the PCR reads, TCRdb called clonotypes with MiXCR, one entry per CDR3 protein. Of fewer than 550,000 distinct CDR3 sequences in the sample, 9.5% to 12% were seen once. The study's findings and limits: Alpha-beta T cells about two months after transplant reportedly derived from several hundred expanded graft clones.

Specimen: PBMCs, mostly from graft donor cells, collected 180 days after TCRalphabeta/CD19-depleted stem cell transplant. The chain carries TRBV2 and TRBJ1-1; tentatively, D is TRBD1 (5 bases). The clonotype originates from a female patient between 2 and 15 years old who had a stem cell transplant for aplastic anemia, so the T cells may come from the graft donor. The CDR3 DNA reads as TGTGCCAGCAGTGATCGACAGCGGTTGGCTGAAGCTTTCTTT. As protein: CASSDRQRLAEAFF.